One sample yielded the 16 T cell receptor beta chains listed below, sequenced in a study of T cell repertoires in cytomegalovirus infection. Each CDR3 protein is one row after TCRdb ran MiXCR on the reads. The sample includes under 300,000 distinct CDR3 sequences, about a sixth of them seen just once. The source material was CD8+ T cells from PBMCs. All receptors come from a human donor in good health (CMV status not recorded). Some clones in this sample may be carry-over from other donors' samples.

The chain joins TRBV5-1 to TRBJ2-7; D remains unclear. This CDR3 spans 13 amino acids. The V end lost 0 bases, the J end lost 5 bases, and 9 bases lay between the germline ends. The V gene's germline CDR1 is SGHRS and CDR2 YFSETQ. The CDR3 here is CASSLAIGHEQYF. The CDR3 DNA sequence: TGCGCCAGCAGCTTGGCCATAGGGCACGAGCAGTACTTC. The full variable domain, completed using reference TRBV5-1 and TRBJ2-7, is KAGVTQTPRYLIKTRGQQVTLSCSPISGHRSVSWYQQTPGQGLQFLFEYFSETQRNKGNFPGRFSGRQFSNSRSEMNVSTLELGDSALYLCASSLAIGHEQYFGPGTRLTVT.

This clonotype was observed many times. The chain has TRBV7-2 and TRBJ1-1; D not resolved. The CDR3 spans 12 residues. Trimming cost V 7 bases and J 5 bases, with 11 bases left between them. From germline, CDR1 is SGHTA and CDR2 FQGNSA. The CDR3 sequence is CASIPPRTEAFF. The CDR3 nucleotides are TGTGCCAGCATCCCCCCAAGAACTGAAGCTTTCTTT. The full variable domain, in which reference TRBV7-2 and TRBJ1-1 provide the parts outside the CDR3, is GAGVSQSPSNKVTEKGKDVELRCDPISGHTALYWYRQSLGQGLEFLIYFQGNSAPDKSGLPSDRFSAERTGGSVSTLTIQRTQQEDSAVYLCASIPPRTEAFFGQGTRLTVV.

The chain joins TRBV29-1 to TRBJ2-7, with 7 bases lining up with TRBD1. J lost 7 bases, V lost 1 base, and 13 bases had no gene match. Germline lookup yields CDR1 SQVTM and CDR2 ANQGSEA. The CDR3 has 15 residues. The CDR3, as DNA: TGCAGCGTTGAAGCTACAGACAGGGAATCGCGGGAGCAGTACTTC. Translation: CSVEATDRESREQYF.

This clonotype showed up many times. The CDR3 DNA reads TGTGCCAGCAGCTTAGCGGACATCCAAGGGGAGCTGTTTTTT. This sequence encodes CASSLADIQGELFF. V and J are TRBV7-8 and TRBJ2-2, with a tentative D call TRBD1 (5 bases). Germline V gene data show CDR1 as SGHVS and CDR2 as FQNEAQ. The CDR3 length is 14 residues. V lost 0 bases and J lost 8, with 10 bases in between. The full variable domain, its missing parts supplied by reference TRBV7-8 and TRBJ2-2, is GAGVSQSPRYKVAKRGQDVALRCDPISGHVSLFWYQQALGQGPEFLTYFQNEAQLDKSGLPSDRFFAERPEGSVSTLKIQRTQQEDSAVYLCASSLADIQGELFFGEGSRLTVL.

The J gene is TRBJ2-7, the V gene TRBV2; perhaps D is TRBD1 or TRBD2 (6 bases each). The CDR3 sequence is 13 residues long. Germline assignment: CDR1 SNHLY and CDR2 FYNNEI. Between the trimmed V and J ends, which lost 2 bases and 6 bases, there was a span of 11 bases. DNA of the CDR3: TGTGCCAGCAGTGAATCGGGGGCATTCGAGCAGTACTTC. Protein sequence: CASSESGAFEQYF.

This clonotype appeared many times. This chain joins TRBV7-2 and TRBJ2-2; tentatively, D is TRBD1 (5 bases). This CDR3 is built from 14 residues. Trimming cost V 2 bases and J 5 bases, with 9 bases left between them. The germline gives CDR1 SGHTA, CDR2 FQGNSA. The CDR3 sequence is CASSLIPGTGELFF. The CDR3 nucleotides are TGTGCCAGCAGCTTAATCCCAGGGACCGGGGAGCTGTTTTTT.

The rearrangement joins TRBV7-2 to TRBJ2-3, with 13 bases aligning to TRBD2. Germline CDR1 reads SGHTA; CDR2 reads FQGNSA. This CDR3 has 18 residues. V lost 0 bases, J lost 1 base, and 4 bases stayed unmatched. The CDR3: CASSLAFGTSGGTDTQYF. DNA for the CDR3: TGTGCCAGCAGCTTAGCCTTTGGGACTAGCGGGGGCACAGATACGCAGTATTTT.

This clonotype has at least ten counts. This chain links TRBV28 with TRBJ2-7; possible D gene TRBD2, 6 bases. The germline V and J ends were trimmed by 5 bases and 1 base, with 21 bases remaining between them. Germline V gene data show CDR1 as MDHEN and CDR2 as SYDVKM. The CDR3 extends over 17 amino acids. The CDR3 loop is CASSVHSGGMRSYEQYF. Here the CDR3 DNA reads TGTGCCAGCAGTGTCCATTCCGGGGGAATGAGGTCCTACGAGCAGTACTTC.

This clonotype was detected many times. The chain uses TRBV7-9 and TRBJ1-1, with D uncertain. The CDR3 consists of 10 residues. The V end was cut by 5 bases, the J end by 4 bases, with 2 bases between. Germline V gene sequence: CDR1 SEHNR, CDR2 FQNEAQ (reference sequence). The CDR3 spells CASSVTEAFF. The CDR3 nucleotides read TGTGCCAGCAGCGTCACTGAAGCTTTCTTT.

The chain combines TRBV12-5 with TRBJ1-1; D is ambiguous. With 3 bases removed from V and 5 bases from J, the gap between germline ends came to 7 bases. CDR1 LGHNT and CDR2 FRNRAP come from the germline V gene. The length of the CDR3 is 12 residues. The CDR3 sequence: CASGFSGTEAFF. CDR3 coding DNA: TGTGCTAGTGGTTTTTCTGGTACTGAAGCTTTCTTT. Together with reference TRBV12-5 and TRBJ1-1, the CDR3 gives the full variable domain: DARVTQTPRHKVTEMGQEVTMRCQPILGHNTVFWYRQTMMQGLELLAYFRNRAPLDDSGMPKDRFSAEMPDATLATLKIQPSEPRDSAVYFCASGFSGTEAFFGQGTRLTVV.

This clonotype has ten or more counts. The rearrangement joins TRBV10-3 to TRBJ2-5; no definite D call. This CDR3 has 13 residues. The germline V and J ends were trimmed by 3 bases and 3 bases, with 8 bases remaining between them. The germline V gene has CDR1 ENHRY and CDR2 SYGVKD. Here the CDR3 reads CAISDIVEETQYF. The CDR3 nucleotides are TGTGCCATCAGTGATATAGTAGAAGAGACCCAGTACTTC.

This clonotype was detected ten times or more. CDR3 protein: CASTGTNLPNTEAFF. CDR3 coding DNA: TGTGCCAGCACGGGCACCAACCTACCAAACACTGAAGCTTTCTTT. The J gene is TRBJ1-1, the V gene TRBV6-2 or TRBV6-3; D unclear. V was cut by 7 bases and J by 2 bases, with 17 bases left in between. Germline CDR1 MNHEY, CDR2 SVGEGT. This CDR3 region has 15 residues.

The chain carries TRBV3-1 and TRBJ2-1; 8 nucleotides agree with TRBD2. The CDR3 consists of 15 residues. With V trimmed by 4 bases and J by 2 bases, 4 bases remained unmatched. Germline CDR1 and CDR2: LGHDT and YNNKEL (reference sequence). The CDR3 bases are TGTGCCAGCAGCCCACGGGGGGGCGCCTACAATGAGCAGTTCTTC. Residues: CASSPRGGAYNEQFF.

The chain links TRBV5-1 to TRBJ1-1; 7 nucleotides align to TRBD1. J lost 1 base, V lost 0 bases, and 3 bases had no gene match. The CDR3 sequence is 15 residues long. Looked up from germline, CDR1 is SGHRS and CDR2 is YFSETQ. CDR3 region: CASSLAGTENTEAFF. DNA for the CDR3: TGCGCCAGCAGCTTGGCCGGGACAGAGAACACTGAAGCTTTCTTT.

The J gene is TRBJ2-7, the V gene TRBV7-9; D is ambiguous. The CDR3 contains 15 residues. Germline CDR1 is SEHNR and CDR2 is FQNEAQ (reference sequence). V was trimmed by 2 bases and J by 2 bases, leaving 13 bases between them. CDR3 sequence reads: CASSLPGVSPYEQYF. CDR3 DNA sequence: TGTGCCAGCAGCTTACCCGGCGTGTCGCCCTACGAGCAGTACTTC.

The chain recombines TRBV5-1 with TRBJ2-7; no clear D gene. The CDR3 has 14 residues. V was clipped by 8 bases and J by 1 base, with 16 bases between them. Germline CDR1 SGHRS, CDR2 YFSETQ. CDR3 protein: CASCLGYSSYEQYF. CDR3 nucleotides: TGCGCCAGTTGTCTAGGCTATTCTTCCTACGAGCAGTACTTC.